These 10 T cell receptor beta chains were sequenced from one sample in a study of T-cell reconstitution after alpha-beta-depleted transplantation in children listed by TCRdb under 2016. Libraries were built with PCR. TCRdb lists the instrument as Illumina HiSeq 2500. TCR libraries were prepared with molecular barcoding, using unique molecular identifiers to normalize TCRbeta repertoire quantification. The public sequencing data were trimmed at Q25 with fastp and processed into clonotypes with MiXCR by TCRdb, which kept only in-frame beta chains. Rows are unified per CDR3 protein, each entry keeping the most common DNA and genes. The sample table contains hundreds of thousands of distinct CDR3 sequences; only one count was recorded for 15% to 20% of them. The biggest ten clones account for roughly two fifths of the sample. The treatment or condition label here, explained by the study, means: allogeneic hematopoietic cell transplantation with graft depleted of TCRalphabeta T cells and CD19 B cells.

Material: PBMCs, mostly from graft donor cells, obtained 360 days after TCRalphabeta/CD19-depleted stem cell transplant. Source of these receptors: a male patient between 2 and 10 years old who had a stem cell transplant for acute lymphoblastic leukemia, so the T cells may come from the graft donor.

The chain links TRBV7-9 to TRBJ2-1; 10 nucleotides agree with TRBD2. The CDR3 has 17 residues. After removal of 3 bases from V and 6 bases from J, the junction contained 11 bases not matched to a gene. From germline, CDR1 is SEHNR and CDR2 FQNEAQ (reference sequence). CDR3 residues: CASSLPTGTSVGNEQFF. The CDR3 DNA is TGTGCCAGCAGCTTGCCCACCGGGACTAGCGTAGGCAATGAGCAGTTCTTC.

The chain has TRBV29-1 and TRBJ2-3, with D uncertain. The CDR3 length is 13 residues. The ends were cut back, 4 bases at V and 3 bases at J, with 11 bases in the middle. Germline CDR1 is SQVTM and CDR2 is ANQGSEA. The CDR3, as DNA: TGCAGCGTTGGGGTAGGGCTGACAGATACGCAGTATTTT. Protein sequence: CSVGVGLTDTQYF.

The rearrangement joins TRBV28 to TRBJ2-3, with 10 bases identical to TRBD2. Germline assignment: CDR1 MDHEN and CDR2 SYDVKM. V lost 3 bases and J lost 3; bases outside the gene matches: 15. The CDR3 runs 19 residues. CDR3 sequence: CASSFRMGLAGVWTDTQYF. CDR3 nucleotide sequence: TGTGCCAGCAGTTTCAGAATGGGGCTAGCGGGAGTATGGACAGATACGCAGTATTTT.

This clonotype showed up just a few times. This sequence joins TRBV4-3 and TRBJ2-7, with 10 bases lining up with TRBD2. Germline trimming cut 4 bases from V and 2 bases from J; bases unmatched to any gene: 8. The germline V gene encodes CDR1 LGHNA and CDR2 YSLEER. The CDR3 spans 16 residues. CDR3: CASSREAGLATYEQYF. The CDR3 DNA follows: TGCGCCAGCAGCCGCGAGGCGGGACTAGCGACCTACGAGCAGTACTTC.

This clonotype was seen more than once but under ten times. This chain links TRBV29-1 with TRBJ2-4; possibly TRBD2 for D (5 bases). The CDR3 length is 12 residues. V lost 7 bases to trimming and J lost 3 bases, with 10 bases between them. Germline V lookup: CDR1 SQVTM, CDR2 ANQGSEA. This CDR3 reads CSAYAGKNIQYF. For the CDR3, the DNA is TGCAGCGCCTACGCGGGCAAAAACATTCAGTACTTC.

This clonotype was seen repeatedly, ten times or more. V is TRBV4-2 and J is TRBJ1-2; TRBD1 might be the D (6 bases). V lost 6 bases to trimming and J lost 4 bases, with 15 bases between them. There are 14 residues in the CDR3. CDR1 is LGHNA and CDR2 is YNFKEQ in the germline V gene. The CDR3 reads CASRSDSSGYGYTF. The CDR3 DNA follows: TGTGCCAGCAGGTCGGACAGTTCGGGCTATGGCTACACCTTC.

The V gene is TRBV4-3, the J gene TRBJ2-7; D call uncertain. V gave up 2 bases and J gave up 4 bases, with 9 bases separating them. From germline, CDR1 is LGHNA and CDR2 YSLEER. The CDR3 totals 13 residues. CDR3 nucleotides: TGCGCCAGCAGCCAAAAGACCCAGTACGAGCAGTACTTC. Encoded protein: CASSQKTQYEQYF.

As DNA, the CDR3 is TGTGCCAGCAGGGAAGGGGGGCGGGGAGATACGCAGTATTTT. Protein sequence: CASREGGRGDTQYF. The chain uses TRBV28 and TRBJ2-3; perhaps D is TRBD1 or TRBD2 (6 bases each). The CDR3 length is 14 residues. Germline CDR1 and CDR2: MDHEN and SYDVKM. Trimming removed 6 bases from V and 5 bases from J, with 15 bases in between.

This clonotype was seen repeatedly, ten times or more. CDR3 loop: CASSLRVRSTGAGEQFF. CDR3 sequence (DNA): TGTGCCAGCAGTTTAAGGGTCCGCTCGACAGGGGCGGGTGAGCAGTTCTTC. V usage is TRBV12-3 or TRBV12-4 and J usage is TRBJ2-1, with 8 bases identical to TRBD1. The CDR3 is made up of 17 amino acids. Germline trimming cut 2 bases from V and 9 bases from J; bases unmatched to any gene: 15.

This chain connects TRBV7-6 to TRBJ2-7; D is perhaps TRBD1 (5 bases). V was cut by 8 bases and J by 1 base, with 9 bases left in between. The germline CDR1 and CDR2 sequences are SGHVS and FNYEAQ. The CDR3 runs 12 residues. In DNA, the CDR3 is TGTGCCAGCGGACACCGTTCCTACGAGCAGTACTTC. Translation gives CASGHRSYEQYF. The variable domain in full, with the rest retrieved from reference TRBV7-6 and TRBJ2-7, is GAGVSQSPRYKVTKRGQDVALRCDPISGHVSLYWYRQALGQGPEFLTYFNYEAQQDKSGLPNDRFSAERPEGSISTLTIQRTEQRDSAMYRCASGHRSYEQYFGPGTRLTVT.